This passage covers 30 T cell receptor beta chains from one sample sequenced in a study of CD8 T cells in ankylosing spondylitis. TCRdb passed the 5' RACE reads through MiXCR, listing each CDR3 protein once. This table holds roughly 230,000 distinct CDR3 sequences, over 15% found once. Sequenced sample: blood, either unsorted or a sorted T cell fraction (not recorded which). All receptors derive from a male donor with ankylosing spondylitis or in good health (not recorded which).

The CDR3 region has the DNA TGCAGCGGCAGGGGGAACTATGGCTACACCTTC. Translation gives CSGRGNYGYTF. The chain joins TRBV29-1 to TRBJ1-2, with 7 bases matching TRBD1. This CDR3 comprises 11 residues. The V gene's germline CDR1 is SQVTM and CDR2 ANQGSEA. With 7 bases clipped from V and 2 bases from J, the junction kept 1 base outside the gene matches.

Of note for this clonotype: One end of the junction fails to match germline, which may point to a read error. The chain recombines TRBV20-1 with TRBJ2-1; D possibly uses TRBD1 or TRBD2 (7 bases each). CDR3 length equals 16 residues. Germline-derived CDR1 and CDR2 are DFQATT and SNEGSKA (reference sequence). The chain's CDR3 is CSVRGGPPGSDNEQFF. The CDR3 nucleotides are TGCAGTGTCAGGGGGGGCCCTCCGGGCTCCGACAATGAGCAGTTCTTC.

The rearrangement links TRBV5-1 to TRBJ2-7; 14 nucleotides align to TRBD2. CDR3 length: 17 residues. V shed 4 bases, J shed 2 bases, and the junction held 8 bases outside the gene matches. Germline CDR1 SGHRS, CDR2 YFSETQ. CDR3 region: CASSTGLAGETAYEQYF. The DNA of the CDR3 is TGCGCCAGCAGCACGGGACTAGCGGGAGAGACGGCCTACGAGCAGTACTTC. Using reference TRBV5-1 and TRBJ2-7 for the parts outside the CDR3, the full variable domain is KAGVTQTPRYLIKTRGQQVTLSCSPISGHRSVSWYQQTPGQGLQFLFEYFSETQRNKGNFPGRFSGRQFSNSRSEMNVSTLELGDSALYLCASSTGLAGETAYEQYFGPGTRLTVT.

The chain has TRBV20-1 and TRBJ1-6; 10 bases fit TRBD1. There are 17 residues in the CDR3. The germline V gene has CDR1 DFQATT and CDR2 SNEGSKA (reference sequence). V was pared by 0 bases and J by 2 bases, with 4 bases of the junction left unmatched. This chain's CDR3 is CSARDLGQGAYNSPLHF. In DNA, the CDR3 is TGCAGTGCTAGAGATCTCGGACAGGGGGCCTATAATTCACCCCTCCACTTT.

This clonotype appeared a few times. This chain connects TRBV6-2 or TRBV6-3 to TRBJ2-7, with 7 nucleotides matching TRBD2. Germline assignment: CDR1 MNHEY and CDR2 SVGEGT. V lost 6 bases to trimming and J lost 0 bases; unmatched junction nucleotides: 8. The length of the CDR3 is 15 residues. The CDR3 DNA follows: TGTGCCAGCAGCGACCACCGGGAGGCCTCCTACGAGCAGTACTTC. Its protein is CASSDHREASYEQYF.

The gene calls are TRBV29-1 and TRBJ2-3; 9 bases are a match to TRBD2. From germline, CDR1 is SQVTM and CDR2 ANQGSEA. The CDR3 has 14 amino acids. Unmatched junction bases numbered 2, after V lost 4 bases and J lost 0 bases. In DNA, the CDR3 is TGCAGCGTTGCTACTAGCGGGAGCACAGATACGCAGTATTTT. Its translation: CSVATSGSTDTQYF.

This clonotype was seen only a few times. This chain uses TRBV4-3 with TRBJ2-2; a possible D gene is TRBD2 (5 bases). Germline loops: CDR1 LGHNA, CDR2 YSLEER. V lost 2 bases and J 0 bases, leaving 13 bases between the germline ends. This CDR3 has 17 residues. This chain's CDR3 is CASSQLPSRTNTGELFF. Written as DNA, the CDR3 is TGCGCCAGCAGCCAACTTCCTAGCAGAACGAACACCGGGGAGCTGTTTTTT.

The chain recombines TRBV12-3 or TRBV12-4 with TRBJ2-1; no clear D. The CDR3 is 14 residues long. Trimming pared 6 bases from V and 0 bases from J, leaving 9 bases between. CDR3 amino acids: CASSLENSYNEQFF. Written as DNA, the CDR3 is TGTGCCAGCAGCCTAGAGAACTCCTACAATGAGCAGTTCTTC.

This chain uses TRBV9 with TRBJ2-7, with D perhaps matching TRBD1 (6 bases). The CDR3 spans 14 residues. Germline CDR1 reads SGDLS; CDR2 reads YYNGEE. Trimming stripped 2 bases from V and 5 bases from J, with 14 bases between. The CDR3 DNA sequence: TGTGCCAGCAGCGTCGGGACAAGAAGCAACGAGCAGTACTTC. It is translated as CASSVGTRSNEQYF.

This clonotype showed up just a few times. The rearrangement joins TRBV6-1 to TRBJ1-4; D is unclear. CDR1 and CDR2 (germline): MNHNS, SASEGT. This CDR3 is 16 amino acids long. V was clipped by 7 bases and J by 6 bases, with 21 bases between them. The CDR3 reads CASILSGRLSYEKLFF. Written as DNA, the CDR3 is TGTGCCAGCATCCTTTCGGGCCGGCTATCCTATGAAAAACTGTTTTTT.

With regard to this clonotype: The junction and the germline gene differ at one end; a read error may be behind it. The rearrangement uses TRBV4-1 and TRBJ2-3, with 9 bases fitting TRBD2. CDR1 MGHRA and CDR2 YSYEKL come from the germline V gene. The CDR3 length is 13 residues. The CDR3, as DNA: TGCGCCAGCAGCCACCCGGGACTAGCACCGGTCGTGTTT. It specifies CASSHPGLAPVVF.

The rearrangement joins TRBV9 to TRBJ2-3; TRBD2 might be the D (5 bases). The CDR3 has 17 residues. From germline, CDR1 is SGDLS and CDR2 YYNGEE. V was cut by 1 base and J by 1 base, with 16 bases left in between. The CDR3 protein is CASSVNRESVGTDTQYF. The CDR3 DNA follows: TGTGCCAGCAGCGTAAATCGGGAATCGGTTGGCACAGATACGCAGTATTTT.

The chain couples TRBV18 to TRBJ2-1; 9 bases agree with TRBD2. The length of the CDR3 is 16 residues. Losses at the gene ends were 3 bases for V and 3 bases for J; bases not matched to a gene: 6. Looked up from germline, CDR1 is KGHSH and CDR2 is LQKENI. Written as DNA, the CDR3 is TGTGCCAGCTCACCGAACAGCGGGGGGTTCTACAATGAGCAGTTCTTC. This sequence encodes CASSPNSGGFYNEQFF.

This clonotype has more than one count but fewer than ten. The rearrangement uses TRBV29-1 and TRBJ1-2, with D unclear. The CDR3 runs to 11 residues. Germline CDR1 is SQVTM and CDR2 is ANQGSEA. Trimming pared 6 bases from V and 8 bases from J, leaving 13 bases between. CDR3: CSVAAVTGYTF. The CDR3 DNA reads as TGCAGCGTCGCCGCAGTGACCGGCTACACCTTC.

This clonotype was picked up many times. This chain links TRBV3-1 with TRBJ1-5, with 8 bases identical to TRBD1. CDR3 size: 17 residues. The J segment lost 0 bases and the V segment lost 4 bases, leaving 8 bases of the junction unmatched. In germline, CDR1 is LGHDT, CDR2 YNNKEL (reference sequence). Here the CDR3 DNA reads TGTGCCAGCAGCCCGGGACAGGCCATTTTTAGCAATCAGCCCCAGCATTTT. Its translation is CASSPGQAIFSNQPQHF.

This clonotype has just a few counts. This chain joins TRBV7-9 and TRBJ2-1; perhaps TRBD1 as D (6 bases). This CDR3 is 12 amino acids long. CDR1 and CDR2 from the germline V gene are SEHNR and FQNEAQ (reference sequence). Trimming took 5 bases from V and 7 from J, leaving 9 bases between them. In DNA, the CDR3 is TGTGCCAGCAGCATACAGGGTAATGAGCAGTTCTTC. Translation gives CASSIQGNEQFF.

This chain links TRBV6-2 or TRBV6-3 with TRBJ1-5, with a tentative D call TRBD1 (6 bases). Trimming pared 6 bases from V and 0 bases from J, leaving 18 bases between. CDR1 is MNHEY, CDR2 SVGEGT, per germline. The CDR3 consists of 17 residues. CDR3 sequence: CASSDQDRSYSNQPQHF. The CDR3 DNA sequence: TGTGCCAGCAGCGATCAAGACAGGAGCTATAGCAATCAGCCCCAGCATTTT.

This clonotype was seen more than once but under ten times. The chain links TRBV6-1 to TRBJ1-2, with TRBD1 identical over 7 bases. The CDR3 runs 14 residues. V gave up 6 bases and J gave up 7 bases; unmatched junction bases: 11. Germline CDR1 MNHNS, CDR2 SASEGT. The CDR3 nucleotides are TGTGCCAGCAGGACCACAGGGGTATTTTTTGGCTACACCTTC. The encoded protein is CASRTTGVFFGYTF.

This clonotype was picked up many times. V and J are TRBV29-1 and TRBJ2-5; D not certain. The V end lost 1 base, the J end lost 5 bases, and 11 bases lay between the germline ends. The germline V gene encodes CDR1 SQVTM and CDR2 ANQGSEA. The CDR3 has 13 amino acids. The CDR3 spells CSVEVWEGETQYF. CDR3 coding DNA: TGCAGCGTTGAAGTATGGGAAGGGGAGACCCAGTACTTC. The whole variable domain, remainder taken from reference TRBV29-1 and TRBJ2-5, is SAVISQKPSRDICQRGTSLTIQCQVDSQVTMMFWYRQQPGQSLTLIATANQGSEATYESGFVIDKFPISRPNLTFSTLTVSNMSPEDSSIYLCSVEVWEGETQYFGPGTRLLVL.

The rearrangement joins TRBV5-5 to TRBJ2-1; no clear D gene. The V end was cut by 0 bases, the J end by 8 bases, with 6 bases between. Germline V lookup: CDR1 SGHKS, CDR2 YYEKEE (reference sequence). The CDR3 is made up of 12 amino acids. The CDR3 is CASSLGQHEQFF. The CDR3 DNA reads as TGTGCCAGCAGCTTGGGCCAGCATGAGCAGTTCTTC.

J is TRBJ2-2 and V is TRBV5-4; D perhaps matches TRBD2 (5 bases). Trimming removed 4 bases at V and 3 bases at J, with 16 bases between. This CDR3 has 16 amino acids. Germline V lookup: CDR1 SGHNT, CDR2 YYREEE (reference sequence). The chain's CDR3 is CASSPDGRRDTGELFF. In DNA, the CDR3 is TGTGCCAGCAGCCCGGACGGGCGGCGGGACACCGGGGAGCTGTTTTTT.

The CDR3 region has the DNA TGTGCCACCATCCCGGGACTAGGGCGAAAAGATACGCAGTATTTT. Translated: CATIPGLGRKDTQYF. The chain uses TRBV15 and TRBJ2-3, with TRBD2 identical over 8 bases. Germline V gene lookup returns CDR1 LNHNV and CDR2 YYDKDF (reference sequence). This CDR3 has 15 amino acids. Unmatched junction bases numbered 11, after V lost 7 bases and J lost 5 bases.

This chain links TRBV2 with TRBJ2-1, with TRBD2 identical over 14 bases. The germline CDR1 and CDR2 sequences are SNHLY and FYNNEI. CDR3 length: 17 residues. The J segment lost 5 bases and the V segment lost 4 bases, leaving 7 bases of the junction unmatched. The CDR3 loop reads CASSGGLAGEFNNEQFF. The CDR3, as DNA: TGTGCCAGCAGTGGGGGACTAGCGGGAGAATTCAACAATGAGCAGTTCTTC. The complete variable domain, with remaining parts taken from reference TRBV2 and TRBJ2-1, reads EPEVTQTPSHQVTQMGQEVILRCVPISNHLYFYWYRQILGQKVEFLVSFYNNEISEKSEIFDDQFSVERPDGSNFTLKIRSTKLEDSAMYFCASSGGLAGEFNNEQFFGPGTRLTVL.

J is TRBJ2-3 and V is TRBV29-1; weak D call: TRBD1 (5 bases). Trimming removed 3 bases at V and 4 bases at J, with 8 bases between. This CDR3 has 12 residues. In germline, CDR1 is SQVTM, CDR2 ANQGSEA. CDR3 coding DNA: TGCAGCGTTGATTCGACAGCAGATACGCAGTATTTT. Protein sequence: CSVDSTADTQYF.

In this sample, this clonotype turned up many times. V and J are TRBV7-6 and TRBJ2-3; TRBD1 matches at 7 bases. Germline V lookup: CDR1 SGHVS, CDR2 FNYEAQ. The V segment lost 5 bases and the J segment 7 bases; nucleotides outside the gene matches: 9. The CDR3 is made up of 14 amino acids. For the CDR3, the DNA is TGTGCCAGCAGCGAAGAGACAGGGTCACATACGCAGTATTTT. This translates into CASSEETGSHTQYF.

This clonotype was observed a few times. The chain uses TRBV11-2 and TRBJ1-4; D is unresolved. The germline V gene has CDR1 SGHAT and CDR2 FQNNGV. Trimming pared 4 bases from V and 3 bases from J, leaving 18 bases between. The CDR3 has 17 residues. CDR3 in amino acids: CASSYPTSGYANEKLFF. The CDR3 DNA is TGTGCCAGCAGCTACCCTACTTCTGGGTACGCTAATGAAAAACTGTTTTTT.

This clonotype was seen repeatedly, ten times or more. This chain joins TRBV4-1 and TRBJ1-5; 7 positions match TRBD1. CDR1 and CDR2 (germline): MGHRA, YSYEKL. This CDR3 has 14 residues. V gave up 4 bases and J gave up 5 bases; unmatched junction bases: 5. The CDR3 sequence: CASSPLDRDQPQHF. DNA of the CDR3: TGCGCCAGCAGCCCCCTCGACAGGGATCAGCCCCAGCATTTT.

This clonotype was counted many times. The V and J genes are TRBV4-2 and TRBJ2-1; 12 nucleotides match TRBD2. CDR1 is LGHNA, CDR2 YNFKEQ, per germline. The CDR3 is 17 amino acids. Unmatched junction bases numbered 13, after V lost 1 base and J lost 12 bases. The CDR3 region is CASSQVFLGLAGLGQFF. DNA for the CDR3: TGTGCCAGCAGCCAAGTCTTCCTCGGACTAGCGGGGCTGGGGCAGTTCTTC.

This clonotype came up a few times. The rearrangement joins TRBV3-1 to TRBJ2-7; TRBD1 agrees at 12 bases. The CDR3 is 15 residues long. Germline trimming cut 6 bases from V and 4 bases from J; bases unmatched to any gene: 7. The germline V gene has CDR1 LGHDT and CDR2 YNNKEL (reference sequence). As DNA, the CDR3 is TGTGCCAGCAGTTCCGGGACAGGGGGCCTGTACGAGCAGTACTTC. Amino acids: CASSSGTGGLYEQYF.

With respect to this clonotype: The germline gene is not matched at one end of the junction; a read error may be the cause. The CDR3 DNA sequence: TGTGCCAGCAGTCAACGAAAACAGGGGAATGAGCGGTTCTTC. Translating it yields CASSQRKQGNERFF. The V call is TRBV6-1, the J call TRBJ2-1; 7 positions match TRBD1. CDR3 size: 14 residues. Germline CDR1 MNHNS, CDR2 SASEGT.